The 27 T cell receptor beta chains presented below share a single source sample, sequenced in a study of shared clonotypes between healthy human individuals. TCRdb's copy holds only in-frame clones and misses some; the assay was immunoSEQ multiplex PCR. The sample includes millions of clones, 85% to 95% seen only once; the top ten take approximately 0.13%. Sequencing was carried out using naive CD4+ T cells sorted from blood. Subset reported: CD45RA+ positively selected. All receptors derive from a man aged 18 to 35 in good health.

This clone is a singleton in its sample. The V and J genes are TRBV4-1 and TRBJ2-4, with D unclear. Germline V gene data show CDR1 as MGHRA and CDR2 as YSYEKL. The V end was cut by 4 bases, the J end by 0 bases, with 13 bases between. The CDR3 loop spans 16 amino acids. The CDR3 reads CASSRRTEVAKNIQYF. CDR3 sequence (DNA): TGCGCCAGCAGCCGCAGAACCGAAGTAGCCAAAAACATTCAGTACTTC.

The V and J genes are TRBV7-2 and TRBJ2-1; 13 nucleotides agree with TRBD2. Unmatched junction bases numbered 10, after V lost 2 bases and J lost 9 bases. The germline V gene encodes CDR1 SGHTA and CDR2 FQGNSA. The CDR3 length is 17 residues. For the CDR3, the DNA is TGTGCCAGCAGCTTACGGGGTACTAGCGGGAGGGCAAGTGAGCAGTTCTTC. It yields the protein CASSLRGTSGRASEQFF.

As for this clone: This sample includes further DNA sequences coding for the same CDR3. The chain is built from TRBV5-1 and TRBJ1-4; 7 nucleotides align to TRBD1. After removal of 3 bases from V and 0 bases from J, the junction contained 2 bases not matched to a gene. The CDR3 runs 15 residues. Germline V gene data show CDR1 as SGHRS and CDR2 as YFSETQ. Written as DNA, the CDR3 is TGCGCCAGCAGCTCCACAGGGGCAACTAATGAAAAACTGTTTTTT. Protein: CASSSTGATNEKLFF.

The chain recombines TRBV4-1 with TRBJ1-1; 7 bases fit TRBD1. The V gene end was trimmed by 4 bases and the J gene end by 1 base; junction bases not matched to a gene: 0. There are 13 residues in the CDR3. CDR1 MGHRA and CDR2 YSYEKL come from the germline V gene. The CDR3 sequence: CASSPGGNTEAFF. CDR3 bases: TGCGCCAGCAGCCCAGGGGGGAACACTGAAGCTTTCTTT.

For this clone: At the DNA level, this CDR3 is encoded by other sequences in the same sample as well. This chain links TRBV9 with TRBJ2-1; 12 positions agree with TRBD2. V lost 0 bases, J lost 6 bases, and 4 bases stayed unmatched. Germline values: CDR1 SGDLS, CDR2 YYNGEE. The CDR3 consists of 16 residues. CDR3 region: CASSVAGLAGINEQFF. The DNA for the CDR3 is TGTGCCAGCAGCGTAGCCGGACTAGCGGGGATCAATGAGCAGTTCTTC.

The J gene is TRBJ1-1, the V gene TRBV5-1; no definite D call. CDR1 and CDR2 (germline): SGHRS, YFSETQ. V was cut by 5 bases and J by 0 bases, with 11 bases left in between. The CDR3 contains 14 residues. This CDR3 reads CASRVGSLNTEAFF. The CDR3 nucleotides are TGCGCCAGCAGGGTGGGCAGTTTGAACACTGAAGCTTTCTTT.

This chain links TRBV6-1 with TRBJ1-6; TRBD1 agrees at 10 bases. This CDR3 has 15 amino acids. Germline loops: CDR1 MNHNS, CDR2 SASEGT. Trimming cost V 2 bases and J 10 bases; bases outside gene matches: 5. DNA of the CDR3: TGTGCCAGCAGTGAATTTGGACAGGGGGGATCACCCCTCCACTTT. As protein: CASSEFGQGGSPLHF.

This clone appeared a single time. The genes are TRBV5-1 and TRBJ2-2, with 8 positions matching TRBD2. Germline CDR1 and CDR2: SGHRS and YFSETQ. The length of the CDR3 is 15 residues. V was clipped by 4 bases and J by 4 bases; unmatched bases: 6. For the CDR3, the DNA is TGCGCCAGCAGCAGGGGACTAGAGACCACCGGGGAGCTGTTTTTT. This encodes CASSRGLETTGELFF.

The chain uses TRBV7-8 and TRBJ2-6; 10 bases agree with TRBD1. Unmatched junction bases numbered 7, after V lost 4 bases and J lost 1 base. CDR3 length: 18 amino acids. The germline V gene has CDR1 SGHVS and CDR2 FQNEAQ. The DNA for the CDR3 is TGTGCCAGCAGCTCCCCGACAGGGGGCCTATCTGGGGCCAACGTCCTGACTTTC. Translation gives CASSSPTGGLSGANVLTF.

This chain uses TRBV18 with TRBJ1-1; a weak D match, TRBD1 (5 bases). The germline V and J ends were trimmed by 3 bases and 2 bases, with 13 bases remaining between them. Germline values: CDR1 KGHSH, CDR2 LQKENI. CDR3 length equals 15 residues. CDR3 DNA: TGTGCCAGCTCACCCCGAGAACAGGATAACACTGAAGCTTTCTTT. This sequence encodes CASSPREQDNTEAFF.

The rearrangement uses TRBV4-1 and TRBJ1-4, with D uncertain. This CDR3 is built from 15 residues. V lost 0 bases to trimming and J lost 8 bases, with 13 bases between them. The germline V gene has CDR1 MGHRA and CDR2 YSYEKL. CDR3 in DNA: TGCGCCAGCAGCCAAGAGGGAATTGTTAACGAAAAACTGTTTTTT. Translated, it gives CASSQEGIVNEKLFF.

The table lists this clone with a count of one. The sample carries other DNA sequences with the same CDR3. The chain has TRBV5-4 and TRBJ2-5, with a tentative D call TRBD2 (6 bases). V was trimmed by 4 bases and J by 4 bases, leaving 11 bases between them. CDR1 and CDR2 (germline): SGHNT, YYREEE (reference sequence). The CDR3 covers 13 residues. The CDR3 loop is CASSPGGRETQYF. In DNA form, the CDR3 reads TGTGCCAGCAGCCCCGGAGGGAGAGAGACCCAGTACTTC.

V and J are TRBV5-1 and TRBJ2-7, with D perhaps matching TRBD2 (6 bases). V shed 2 bases and J shed 4 bases, with 16 bases lying between them. CDR1 and CDR2 from the germline V gene are SGHRS and YFSETQ. The CDR3 has 15 amino acids. The chain's CDR3 is CASSLAMEGGYEQYF. As DNA, the CDR3 is TGCGCCAGCAGCTTAGCGATGGAGGGTGGATACGAGCAGTACTTC.

The chain recombines TRBV10-3 with TRBJ2-1; D possibly corresponds to TRBD1 (5 bases). Looked up from germline, CDR1 is ENHRY and CDR2 is SYGVKD. The CDR3 sequence is 15 residues long. With 0 bases removed from V and 9 bases from J, the gap between germline ends came to 15 bases. Here the CDR3 DNA reads TGTGCCATCAGTGAGTCGACATCAGGGAAAGCTGAGCAGTTCTTC. This translates into CAISESTSGKAEQFF.

This chain links TRBV7-9 with TRBJ2-3; 9 bases line up with TRBD2. Germline assignment: CDR1 SEHNR and CDR2 FQNEAQ (reference sequence). CDR3 length equals 16 residues. The J segment lost 4 bases and the V segment lost 0 bases, leaving 5 bases of the junction unmatched. Written as DNA, the CDR3 is TGTGCCAGCAGCTTAGCTAGCGGGAGTGGTGCAGATACGCAGTATTTT. Translation gives CASSLASGSGADTQYF.

The CDR3 sequence is CASSSHGVQTSMNTEAFF. The CDR3 DNA reads as TGCGCCAGCAGCTCCCACGGAGTACAGACCTCGATGAACACTGAAGCTTTCTTT. The chain links TRBV5-1 to TRBJ1-1; D not resolved. V was cut by 3 bases and J by 0 bases, with 21 bases left in between. The CDR3 is 18 residues long. Germline lookup yields CDR1 SGHRS and CDR2 YFSETQ.

The gene calls are TRBV10-1 and TRBJ2-2, with D possibly matching TRBD2 (5 bases). The CDR3 runs to 16 residues. V lost 0 bases and J 4 bases, leaving 12 bases between the germline ends. Germline V gene data show CDR1 as WNHNN and CDR2 as SYGVQD (reference sequence). This CDR3 is CASSESRGRVTGELFF. The CDR3 coding sequence is TGCGCCAGCAGTGAGTCGAGAGGGAGAGTCACCGGGGAGCTGTTTTTT.

The V gene is TRBV6-1, the J gene TRBJ2-2; the D is unclear. Germline V CDR1 and CDR2: MNHNS, SASEGT. CDR3 length: 13 amino acids. The V end lost 0 bases, the J end lost 7 bases, and 6 bases lay between the germline ends. This chain's CDR3 is CASSEAFRGELFF. For the CDR3, the DNA is TGTGCCAGCAGTGAAGCCTTCCGCGGGGAGCTGTTTTTT.

This clone is a singleton in its sample. The chain couples TRBV9 to TRBJ2-3, with 9 bases matching TRBD2. CDR1 is SGDLS and CDR2 is YYNGEE in the germline V gene. CDR3 length: 17 residues. The V and J ends lost 3 bases and 2 bases, in that order; junction bases with no gene match: 10. Here the CDR3 reads CASSAGASGATTDTQYF. In DNA, the CDR3 is TGTGCCAGCAGCGCCGGAGCTAGCGGGGCTACCACAGATACGCAGTATTTT.

The chain combines TRBV19 with TRBJ1-4; no clear D. The CDR3 contains 13 residues. With 6 bases removed from V and 5 bases from J, the gap between germline ends came to 10 bases. Germline lookup yields CDR1 LNHDA and CDR2 SQIVND (reference sequence). The CDR3 region has the DNA TGTGCCAGTAGCGGCAGAATCAATGAAAAACTGTTTTTT. This encodes CASSGRINEKLFF. Based on the CDR3 plus reference TRBV19 and TRBJ1-4, the full variable domain is DGGITQSPKYLFRKEGQNVTLSCEQNLNHDAMYWYRQDPGQGLRLIYYSQIVNDFQKGDIAEGYSVSREKKESFPLTVTSAQKNPTAFYLCASSGRINEKLFFGSGTQLSVL.

This rearrangement joins TRBV2 to TRBJ2-2; no definite D call. Germline lookup yields CDR1 SNHLY and CDR2 FYNNEI. The CDR3 spans 15 residues. V lost 6 bases and J 9 bases, leaving 20 bases between the germline ends. This CDR3 is CASRELQTLERELFF. The CDR3 DNA sequence: TGTGCCAGCAGAGAATTGCAGACTCTAGAGAGGGAGCTGTTTTTT. Variable domain in full (rest from reference TRBV2 and TRBJ2-2): EPEVTQTPSHQVTQMGQEVILRCVPISNHLYFYWYRQILGQKVEFLVSFYNNEISEKSEIFDDQFSVERPDGSNFTLKIRSTKLEDSAMYFCASRELQTLERELFFGEGSRLTVL.

In DNA form, the CDR3 reads TGTGCCAGCAGCTTAGATGTGGGGGCACAGTACTTC. This gives the protein CASSLDVGAQYF. V usage is TRBV7-9 and J usage is TRBJ2-7; D may be TRBD1 (6 bases). Germline V gives CDR1 SEHNR, CDR2 FQNEAQ (reference sequence). There are 12 residues in the CDR3. Trimming cost V 1 base and J 10 bases, with 11 bases left between them.

This chain links TRBV29-1 with TRBJ2-1; D is tentatively TRBD1 or TRBD2 (5 bases each). Germline lookup yields CDR1 SQVTM and CDR2 ANQGSEA. The V gene lost 7 bases and the J gene lost 0 bases, with 13 bases spanning the gap. This CDR3 comprises 14 residues. CDR3 DNA sequence: TGCAGCGAAGGGACGGACTTCTCCTACAATGAGCAGTTCTTC. Translation gives CSEGTDFSYNEQFF.

The gene calls are TRBV27 and TRBJ1-6; 8 bases line up with TRBD1. Germline CDR1 reads MNHEY; CDR2 reads SMNVEV (reference sequence). This CDR3 comprises 15 residues. Trimming at V came to 0 bases and at J to 7 bases, leaving 2 bases not matched to a gene. CDR3 region: CASSLSTGVNSPLHF. Here the CDR3 DNA reads TGTGCCAGCAGTTTATCGACAGGGGTGAATTCACCCCTCCACTTT.

The chain has TRBV27 and TRBJ1-2; D may be TRBD1 (5 bases). The CDR3 runs 14 residues. V dropped 3 bases and J dropped 2 bases, with 10 bases sitting between them. Germline V gives CDR1 MNHEY, CDR2 SMNVEV (reference sequence). Written as DNA, the CDR3 is TGTGCCAGCAGTTTTTCAGGGATAAACTATGGCTACACCTTC. This encodes CASSFSGINYGYTF.

The gene calls are TRBV19 and TRBJ1-2, with D tentatively TRBD1 (5 bases). The V end was cut by 4 bases, the J end by 2 bases, with 20 bases between. CDR1 is LNHDA, CDR2 SQIVND, per germline (reference sequence). The CDR3 is 17 amino acids. The CDR3: CASSTFKGQQSNYGYTF. CDR3 bases: TGTGCCAGTAGTACCTTTAAGGGGCAACAATCCAACTATGGCTACACCTTC.

The V gene is TRBV5-1, the J gene TRBJ2-2; D perhaps matches TRBD1 (5 bases). This CDR3 contains 19 residues. V lost 2 bases, J lost 2 bases, and 22 bases lay in between. Looked up from germline, CDR1 is SGHRS and CDR2 is YFSETQ. The CDR3 loop reads CASSFRATQLIVNTGELFF. The CDR3 bases are TGCGCCAGCAGCTTCAGGGCTACTCAATTGATAGTCAACACCGGGGAGCTGTTTTTT. Based on the CDR3 plus reference TRBV5-1 and TRBJ2-2, the full variable domain is KAGVTQTPRYLIKTRGQQVTLSCSPISGHRSVSWYQQTPGQGLQFLFEYFSETQRNKGNFPGRFSGRQFSNSRSEMNVSTLELGDSALYLCASSFRATQLIVNTGELFFGEGSRLTVL.